This TCR beta chain is from a study of T-cell memory formation after mild COVID-19. The CDR3 contains 14 residues. V lost 7 bases and J lost 9, with 19 bases in between. TCRdb itself ran the 5' RACE reads through MiXCR, one entry per CDR3 protein. Here the sample spans around 200,000 distinct CDR3 sequences, approximately 10% being singletons. The rearrangement links TRBV12-3 or TRBV12-4 to TRBJ2-1; D is possibly TRBD2 (5 bases). The source material was PBMCs or a T cell subset sorted from them (not recorded which). The TCR was taken from a man between 18 and 35 years old who had mild COVID-19 (a few samples of this study predate the infection). Cell type and time point are not known. CDR3 DNA: TGTGCCAGCAAGTTCAACCCGGTTGGGAGTGAGCAGTTCTTC. It is translated as CASKFNPVGSEQFF.